One and the same sample provided the 10 T cell receptor beta chains below, sequenced in a study of human T cells and chemical hapten exposure. Individual cDNA molecules received unique molecular identifiers in the library. TCRdb used MiXCR to reprocess the reads, holding one entry per CDR3 protein. In the table there are about 120,000 distinct CDR3 sequences, around 9% of which are singletons. Extraction of total RNA was performed on unfractionated whole blood. Sequenced input: whole blood. These receptors all come from a human donor in good health. Some clones in this sample may be carry-over from other donors' samples.

The table lists this clonotype with a few counts. The gene calls are TRBV7-2 and TRBJ2-1; possible D gene TRBD2, 6 bases. In germline, CDR1 is SGHTA, CDR2 FQGNSA. Trimming cost V 8 bases and J 0 bases, with 14 bases left between them. The CDR3 totals 15 residues. The CDR3 spells CASAAGSSSYNEQFF. The CDR3 DNA reads TGTGCCAGCGCCGCGGGGTCTAGCTCCTACAATGAGCAGTTCTTC.

There are a few counts of this clonotype. This chain uses TRBV6-5 with TRBJ1-4, with D perhaps TRBD1 (5 bases). CDR1 and CDR2 (germline): MNHEY, SVGAGI. The length of the CDR3 is 15 residues. Trimming removed 0 bases at V and 11 bases at J, with 16 bases between. This CDR3 reads CASSYSTRDSAKLFF. The CDR3 nucleotides read TGTGCCAGCAGTTACTCGACCCGGGACTCCGCGAAACTGTTTTTT.

This clonotype was observed a few times. The chain joins TRBV5-1 to TRBJ2-7; D perhaps matches TRBD2 (6 bases). Germline V gives CDR1 SGHRS, CDR2 YFSETQ. This CDR3 is 14 amino acids long. Trimming took 0 bases from V and 0 from J, leaving 7 bases between them. The DNA for the CDR3 is TGCGCCAGCAGCTTGGGGGGACTCTCCTACGAGCAGTACTTC. Encoded protein: CASSLGGLSYEQYF.

This clonotype was seen at least ten times. V is TRBV6-5 and J is TRBJ1-2; weak D call: TRBD1 (6 bases). The CDR3 is made up of 13 amino acids. The germline V gene encodes CDR1 MNHEY and CDR2 SVGAGI. The ends were cut back, 8 bases at V and 3 bases at J, with 13 bases in the middle. CDR3 sequence (DNA): TGTGCCAGCCGGGTGGCAGGGGACTATGGCTACACCTTC. It specifies CASRVAGDYGYTF.

The chain links TRBV12-3 or TRBV12-4 to TRBJ2-1; D remains ambiguous. Trimming took 4 bases from V and 0 from J, leaving 7 bases between them. The CDR3 runs to 14 residues. CDR3 sequence (DNA): TGTGCCAGCAGTTCCTCGGTCTCCTACAATGAGCAGTTCTTC. Translating gives CASSSSVSYNEQFF.

This clonotype was seen repeatedly, ten times or more. V gene TRBV20-1 combines with J gene TRBJ1-2; D is undetermined. V dropped 7 bases and J dropped 2 bases, with 20 bases sitting between them. The CDR3 extends over 15 amino acids. Germline V gene data show CDR1 as DFQATT and CDR2 as SNEGSKA (reference sequence). This CDR3 is CSVREAREENYGYTF. The CDR3 DNA sequence: TGCAGTGTAAGAGAGGCCCGGGAGGAGAACTATGGCTACACCTTC.

This clonotype was seen a handful of times. The V call is TRBV20-1, the J call TRBJ2-1; possible D gene TRBD2, 6 bases. The CDR3 extends over 14 amino acids. The germline CDR1 and CDR2 sequences are DFQATT and SNEGSKA (reference sequence). V was cut by 4 bases and J by 8 bases, with 18 bases left in between. CDR3 sequence: CSAKYSVGSDEQFF. The CDR3 region has the DNA TGCAGTGCTAAGTACTCGGTCGGGAGTGATGAGCAGTTCTTC.

This clonotype has a count of ten or more. The chain combines TRBV3-1 with TRBJ1-1, with D unresolved. Trimming pared 1 base from V and 2 bases from J, leaving 5 bases between. The germline V gene has CDR1 LGHDT and CDR2 YNNKEL (reference sequence). This CDR3 comprises 13 residues. DNA for the CDR3: TGTGCCAGCAGCCAAGGCCTTAACACTGAAGCTTTCTTT. This translates into CASSQGLNTEAFF.

This clonotype occurred a few times. The rearrangement links TRBV5-1 to TRBJ2-1; no reliable D call. Germline lookup yields CDR1 SGHRS and CDR2 YFSETQ. Trimming took 3 bases from V and 8 from J, leaving 12 bases between them. CDR3 size: 13 residues. The CDR3 loop reads CASSSYGQDEQFF. Written as DNA, the CDR3 is TGCGCCAGCAGCTCTTACGGTCAGGATGAGCAGTTCTTC.

V and J are TRBV7-9 and TRBJ2-3, with D perhaps given as TRBD1 or TRBD2 (5 bases each). CDR1 is SEHNR, CDR2 FQNEAQ, per germline (reference sequence). V was pared by 2 bases and J by 3 bases, with 12 bases between. CDR3 length: 15 residues. CDR3 protein: CASSLYRDVTDTQYF. The CDR3 DNA reads TGTGCCAGCAGCTTATACCGGGACGTGACAGATACGCAGTATTTT.